This T cell receptor (beta chain) was sequenced for a study of cytomegalovirus exposure and HLA in healthy donors. For the study at large: The 90 to 150 validation repertoires were produced on the same platform as the roughly 660 repertoires of the first cohort. This was reported in a later analysis.

With regard to this clone: Its antigen is currently unknown.

Findings and limits, study-wide: The study designated 150 to 200 TCR beta chains cytomegalovirus-associated. Across donors, most TCRs were seen rarely, yet some public ones were widespread. Under in vitro conditions, a few CMV-associated chains were confirmed as specific for CMV antigens.

Trimming took 4 bases from V and 3 from J; bases not matched to a gene: 2. Germline CDR1 is MNHNS and CDR2 is SASEGT. CDR3 length: 15 amino acids. TCRdb keeps only in-frame clones here, not all; method: immunoSEQ multiplex PCR. Of some 80,000 clones listed, about 96% are singletons. What was sequenced was PBMCs. The chain employs TRBV6-1 and TRBJ2-5; TRBD2 agrees at 13 bases. This sequence was found in a man younger than 35 in good health and CMV-seropositive. The CDR3 DNA sequence: TGTGCCAGCAGTGCCGGACTAGCGGGAGAAGAGACCCAGTACTTC. Encoded protein: CASSAGLAGEETQYF.